The sequence of this T cell receptor (beta chain) was determined in a study of T cells in Graves' hyperthyroidism and ophthalmopathy. From RNA transcripts, TCR beta CDR3 regions were amplified. A first-round RT-PCR of the TCR CDR3 used the HTBI primer set. One entry per CDR3 protein, called by TCRdb with MiXCR from the multiplex PCR reads. The data contain approximately 370,000 distinct CDR3 sequences, more than 12% of them singletons. The V and J ends lost 2 bases and 6 bases, in that order; junction bases with no gene match: 1. Germline CDR1 is MNHNS and CDR2 is SASEGT. The CDR3 has 14 amino acids. The rearrangement uses TRBV6-1 and TRBJ2-1, with 10 positions matching TRBD2. The source material was blood. This TCR came from a woman aged 25 to 45 with Graves' hyperthyroidism. CDR3 residues: CASSELAGVNEQFF. The DNA for the CDR3 is TGTGCCAGCAGTGAACTAGCGGGAGTCAATGAGCAGTTCTTC.